These T cell receptor beta chains were read from a single sample in a study of identical twins. TCRdb itself ran the 5' RACE reads through MiXCR, one entry per CDR3 protein. This repertoire shows 550,000 to 700,000 distinct CDR3 sequences, more than 9% found once; its top ten account for 3%. These data also formed part of another study, on yellow fever vaccine responses in identical twins.

The sample was PBMCs. Receptors were obtained from a woman younger than 30 in good health. CDR3s leave out the opening cysteine and the closing phenylalanine or tryptophan. The D gene is left open where the match is weak.

v_call	d_call	j_call	cdr3_aa
TRBV7-6	TRBD1	TRBJ2-7	ASSLESPGGSEQY
TRBV4-3	NA	TRBJ1-2	ASSQESSGVFNYGYT
TRBV9	NA	TRBJ2-5	ASSPPDQETQY
TRBV12-3/TRBV12-4	NA	TRBJ2-6	ASTSTGSGANVLT
TRBV2	NA	TRBJ2-7	ASSVREEQY
TRBV6-1	NA	TRBJ2-7	ASSPSGANNYEQY
TRBV5-1	NA	TRBJ2-2	ASSWADRNTGELF
TRBV7-8	TRBD2	TRBJ2-2	ASSSSGRALTGELF
TRBV12-3/TRBV12-4	NA	TRBJ2-1	ASSSTHEQF
TRBV9	NA	TRBJ2-1	ASSVGGSATYNEQF
TRBV5-1	NA	TRBJ2-1	ASSLAEAYNEQF
TRBV3-1	TRBD1	TRBJ1-4	ASSRTGEAANEKLF
TRBV20-1	NA	TRBJ2-4	SARSVERNIQY
TRBV20-1	NA	TRBJ2-6	SARDPQGGISGANVLT
TRBV20-1	NA	TRBJ2-1	SASHPTSYNEQF
TRBV28	TRBD2	TRBJ2-1	ASRTSGISNEQF
TRBV9	NA	TRBJ2-3	ASSERSAGRTDTQY
TRBV2	NA	TRBJ2-7	ASTPTGYEQY